The 22 T cell receptor beta chains below were found in one sample sequenced in a study of PD-1 blockade in classical Hodgkin lymphoma (dated by TCRdb to between 2020 and 2021). What the time point label conveys for this sample: cycle 2 day 1 (C2D1) of nivolumab. All trial patients had relapsed after autologous stem cell transplantation, with cohorts A, B and C differing in prior brentuximab vedotin exposure. Library preparation used the immunoSEQ multiplex PCR assay. TCRdb stores this immuneACCESS table with in-frame sequences only. Part of the clones is absent; in the studies checked, under half of the shortfall reflects unresolved V genes, and no reason is known for the rest. Within this sample are some 15,000 clones, with around four fifths of them counted one time only. The ten top clones hold 20% to 25% of the sample. Sequenced here: peripheral blood mononuclear cells (PBMCs), sampled before the second cycle of nivolumab. Receptors were obtained from a human donor with classical Hodgkin lymphoma.

V gene TRBV6-5 combines with J gene TRBJ2-2; perhaps TRBD1 as D (5 bases). The CDR3 consists of 13 residues. Germline V gene sequence: CDR1 MNHEY, CDR2 SVGAGI. V was cut by 6 bases and J by 1 base, with 6 bases left in between. The CDR3 nucleotides are TGTGCCAGCAGGACAGTGAACACCGGGGAGCTGTTTTTT. It is translated as CASRTVNTGELFF.

V is TRBV6-6 and J is TRBJ2-1; TRBD2 agrees at 10 bases. The CDR3 has 13 amino acids. Germline CDR1 MNHNY, CDR2 SVGAGI (reference sequence). V lost 8 bases and J lost 7; bases outside the gene matches: 5. The CDR3 is CASREAGGNEQFF. For the CDR3, the DNA is TGTGCCAGCCGGGAAGCGGGGGGGAATGAGCAGTTCTTC.

This clone was picked up a small number of times. The chain couples TRBV10-2 to TRBJ1-6; TRBD1 is a possible D gene (6 bases). CDR1 WSHSY and CDR2 SAAADI come from the germline V gene. V dropped 4 bases and J dropped 8 bases, with 12 bases sitting between them. This CDR3 has 14 residues. Here the CDR3 DNA reads TGCGCCAGCAGTGTAGGGGGAGCAGATTCACCCCTCCACTTT. Its protein is CASSVGGADSPLHF.

CDR3 sequence: CASSVGKNTGQETQYF. The CDR3 DNA follows: TGTGCCAGCAGCGTAGGGAAAAATACAGGCCAAGAGACCCAGTACTTC. The genes are TRBV9 and TRBJ2-5, with a possible D match to TRBD1 (5 bases). V was clipped by 0 bases and J by 1 base, with 13 bases between them. This CDR3 region has 16 residues. Germline V gene sequence: CDR1 SGDLS, CDR2 YYNGEE.

The CDR3 DNA follows: TGTGCCAGCGGCAGATCCGGGGGGCTGAATGAAAAACTGTTTTTT. This encodes CASGRSGGLNEKLFF. This chain uses TRBV2 with TRBJ1-4; TRBD1 is a possible D gene (6 bases). The CDR3 has 15 residues. Germline V gene lookup returns CDR1 SNHLY and CDR2 FYNNEI. Trimming removed 8 bases at V and 5 bases at J, with 18 bases between.

The V call is TRBV28, the J call TRBJ2-7; 11 positions agree with TRBD1. V shed 4 bases and J 3 bases; nucleotides not matched to a gene: 11. Germline loops: CDR1 MDHEN, CDR2 SYDVKM. The CDR3 spans 17 residues. In DNA form, the CDR3 reads TGTGCCAGCAGTTCTCCGGGACAGGGGGGACGACACTACGAGCAGTACTTC. Its translation is CASSSPGQGGRHYEQYF.

The chain links TRBV7-9 to TRBJ2-3, with D hard to call. This CDR3 has 14 residues. V was cut by 5 bases and J by 1 base, with 10 bases left in between. Germline loops: CDR1 SEHNR, CDR2 FQNEAQ (reference sequence). The CDR3 bases are TGTGCCAGCAGCCTGGTAGACGGCACAGATACGCAGTATTTT. Residues: CASSLVDGTDTQYF.

The genes are TRBV10-1 and TRBJ2-1; D call uncertain. Per germline, CDR1 WNHNN and CDR2 SYGVQD (reference sequence). Trimming cost V 3 bases and J 9 bases, with 12 bases left between them. The CDR3 is made up of 13 amino acids. The CDR3 loop is CASSDNMVSEQFF. The DNA for the CDR3 is TGCGCCAGCAGTGATAATATGGTCTCTGAGCAGTTCTTC.

This chain joins TRBV2 and TRBJ2-7; weak D call: TRBD2 (5 bases). Trimming shortened V by 2 bases and J by 11 bases, and 10 bases separated the two germline ends. The CDR3 totals 11 residues. The germline V gene encodes CDR1 SNHLY and CDR2 FYNNEI. This CDR3 reads CASSERLREYF. CDR3 nucleotide sequence: TGTGCCAGCAGTGAACGGTTGAGGGAGTACTTC.

V gene TRBV7-2 combines with J gene TRBJ2-5; D is unclear. This CDR3 is built from 13 residues. Between the trimmed V and J ends, which lost 2 bases and 5 bases, there was a span of 9 bases. CDR1 and CDR2 from the germline V gene are SGHTA and FQGNSA. CDR3 coding DNA: TGTGCCAGCAGCTTACGCCCCGGTGAGACCCAGTACTTC. As protein: CASSLRPGETQYF.

DNA of the CDR3: TGTGCCAGCAGTTACCCCCCGGGGGGGTACTCCTACGAGCAGTACTTC. Its protein is CASSYPPGGYSYEQYF. The chain employs TRBV6-6 and TRBJ2-7, with TRBD2 matching over 8 bases. V lost 2 bases to trimming and J lost 0 bases; unmatched junction nucleotides: 6. The CDR3 is 16 amino acids. Germline lookup yields CDR1 MNHNY and CDR2 SVGAGI (reference sequence).

This chain uses TRBV19 with TRBJ2-1; 8 bases are a match to TRBD1. CDR1 is LNHDA, CDR2 SQIVND, per germline (reference sequence). This CDR3 contains 15 residues. The junction had 6 bases not matched to a gene; V was cut back by 3 bases and J by 5 bases. This CDR3 is CASSIGQGGNNEQFF. CDR3 coding DNA: TGTGCCAGTAGTATCGGACAGGGTGGGAACAATGAGCAGTTCTTC.

Notes on this clone: Its ends do not fully match the called genes, so a read error is possible. The rearrangement uses TRBV19 and TRBJ1-4, with D possibly matching TRBD1 (5 bases). Per the germline V gene, CDR1 is LNHDA and CDR2 is SQIVND (reference sequence). The CDR3 is 13 amino acids. CDR3 sequence (DNA): TGTGCCGGTAGAAGGGAGGGGAGTGAAAAACTGTTTTTT. As protein: CAGRREGSEKLFF.

The chain links TRBV2 to TRBJ2-2; D unclear. Germline CDR1 and CDR2: SNHLY and FYNNEI. CDR3 length: 19 residues. Between the trimmed V and J ends, which lost 9 bases and 2 bases, there was a span of 28 bases. CDR3 protein: CASNGPVGQKTGNTGELFF. The CDR3, as DNA: TGTGCCAGTAATGGGCCCGTGGGTCAGAAGACCGGTAACACCGGGGAGCTGTTTTTT.

There are a few counts of this clone. The chain links TRBV6-5 to TRBJ1-6; no definite D call. V was pared by 6 bases and J by 2 bases, with 11 bases between. The V gene's germline CDR1 is MNHEY and CDR2 SVGAGI. This CDR3 has 15 amino acids. The chain's CDR3 is CASSQEVTYNSPLHF. The CDR3 DNA reads as TGTGCCAGCAGCCAGGAAGTCACCTATAATTCACCCCTCCACTTT.

The CDR3 protein is CASSLREGAGYNEQFF. The CDR3 bases are TGTGCCAGCAGCTTGAGAGAGGGGGCCGGCTACAATGAGCAGTTCTTC. V is TRBV7-9 and J is TRBJ2-1, with 7 bases aligning to TRBD1. Germline V gives CDR1 SEHNR, CDR2 FQNEAQ (reference sequence). V lost 3 bases to trimming and J lost 3 bases; unmatched junction nucleotides: 8. This CDR3 has 16 residues. The full variable domain, completed using reference TRBV7-9 and TRBJ2-1, is DTGVSQNPRHKITKRGQNVTFRCDPISEHNRLYWYRQTLGQGPEFLTYFQNEAQLEKSRLLSDRFSAERPKGSFSTLEIQRTEQGDSAMYLCASSLREGAGYNEQFFGPGTRLTVL.

This chain joins TRBV25-1 and TRBJ1-1, with unresolved D. The germline CDR1 and CDR2 sequences are MGHDK and SYGVNS. The ends were cut back, 1 base at V and 4 bases at J, with 1 base in the middle. CDR3 size: 11 residues. This chain's CDR3 is CASSEFTEAFF. The CDR3 nucleotides read TGTGCCAGCAGTGAATTCACTGAAGCTTTCTTT. The full variable domain, its missing parts supplied by reference TRBV25-1 and TRBJ1-1, is EADIYQTPRYLVIGTGKKITLECSQTMGHDKMYWYQQDPGMELHLIHYSYGVNSTEKGDLSSESTVSRIRTEHFPLTLESARPSHTSQYLCASSEFTEAFFGQGTRLTVV.

The genes are TRBV10-3 and TRBJ2-1; 8 bases line up with TRBD1. The CDR3 length is 14 residues. Trimming at V came to 3 bases and at J to 10 bases, leaving 8 bases not matched to a gene. Germline V gene data show CDR1 as ENHRY and CDR2 as SYGVKD. CDR3 sequence reads: CAISDPTGAGEQFF. CDR3 DNA sequence: TGTGCCATCAGTGACCCGACAGGGGCCGGGGAGCAGTTCTTC.

The chain links TRBV7-3 to TRBJ2-3, with 10 bases matching TRBD1. Germline loops: CDR1 SGHTA, CDR2 FQGTGA. This CDR3 is built from 16 residues. Losses at the gene ends were 5 bases for V and 3 bases for J; bases not matched to a gene: 8. The CDR3 protein is CASSTRLGQGTDTQYF. The CDR3 nucleotides are TGTGCCAGCAGCACCCGTCTGGGACAGGGGACAGATACGCAGTATTTT.

The chain joins TRBV29-1 to TRBJ1-4; TRBD1 aligns across 8 bases. V trimming: 3 bases; J trimming: 7 bases; junction bases outside the gene matches: 7. The germline V gene encodes CDR1 SQVTM and CDR2 ANQGSEA. The CDR3 has 14 residues. CDR3 residues: CSVETGQAVEKLFF. In DNA, the CDR3 is TGCAGCGTTGAGACGGGACAGGCAGTTGAAAAACTGTTTTTT.

The chain is built from TRBV10-2 and TRBJ1-1; D may be TRBD1 (5 bases). The CDR3 runs 13 residues. V gave up 5 bases and J gave up 1 base, with 8 bases separating them. In germline, CDR1 is WSHSY, CDR2 SAAADI. The chain's CDR3 is CASSWDGNTEAFF. The CDR3 nucleotides are TGCGCCAGCAGTTGGGACGGGAACACTGAAGCTTTCTTT.

The CDR3 DNA follows: TGTGCCAGCAGCCAGAATCTGTTTGGGTATGGCTACACCTTC. Its protein product is CASSQNLFGYGYTF. The gene calls are TRBV14 and TRBJ1-2; no clear D. Germline V lookup: CDR1 SGHDN, CDR2 FVKESK. The CDR3 runs 14 residues. V was cut by 3 bases and J by 5 bases, with 13 bases left in between. Based on the CDR3 plus reference TRBV14 and TRBJ1-2, the full variable domain is EAGVTQFPSHSVIEKGQTVTLRCDPISGHDNLYWYRRVMGKEIKFLLHFVKESKQDESGMPNNRFLAERTGGTYSTLKVQPAELEDSGVYFCASSQNLFGYGYTFGSGTRLTVV.